This T cell receptor beta chain stems from a study of cytomegalovirus exposure and HLA in healthy donors. Germline lookup yields CDR1 LGHNA and CDR2 YSLEER. Trimming pared 8 bases from V and 0 bases from J, leaving 7 bases between. CDR3 size: 13 residues. This clone was recorded a few times. PCR primers comprised 60 Vbeta and 13 Jbeta primers. The assay was immunoSEQ multiplex PCR, and TCRdb's table has in-frame clones only and misses some. This table has about 42,000 clones, 50% to 55% appearing once. The rearrangement joins TRBV4-3 to TRBJ2-2; perhaps TRBD2 as D (6 bases). Sequenced input: PBMCs. The source of this sequence is a human donor in good health. This CDR3 is CASGGTNTGELFF. CDR3 DNA: TGCGCCAGCGGAGGGACGAACACCGGGGAGCTGTTTTTT.